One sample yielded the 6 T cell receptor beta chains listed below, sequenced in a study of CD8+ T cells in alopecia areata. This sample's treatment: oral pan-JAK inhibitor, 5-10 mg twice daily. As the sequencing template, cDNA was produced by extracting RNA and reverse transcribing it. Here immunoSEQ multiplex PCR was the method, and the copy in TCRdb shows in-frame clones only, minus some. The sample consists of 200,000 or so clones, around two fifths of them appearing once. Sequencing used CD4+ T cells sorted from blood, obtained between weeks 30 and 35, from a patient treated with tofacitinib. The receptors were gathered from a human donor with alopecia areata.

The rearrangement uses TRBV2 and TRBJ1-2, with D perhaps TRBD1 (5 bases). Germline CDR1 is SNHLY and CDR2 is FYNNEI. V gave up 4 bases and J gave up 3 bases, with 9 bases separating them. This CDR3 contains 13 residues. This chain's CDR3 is CASSADSYYGYTF. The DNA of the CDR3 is TGTGCCAGCAGTGCAGACAGCTACTATGGCTACACCTTC. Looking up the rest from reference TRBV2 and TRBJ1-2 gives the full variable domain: EPEVTQTPSHQVTQMGQEVILRCVPISNHLYFYWYRQILGQKVEFLVSFYNNEISEKSEIFDDQFSVERPDGSNFTLKIRSTKLEDSAMYFCASSADSYYGYTFGSGTRLTVV.

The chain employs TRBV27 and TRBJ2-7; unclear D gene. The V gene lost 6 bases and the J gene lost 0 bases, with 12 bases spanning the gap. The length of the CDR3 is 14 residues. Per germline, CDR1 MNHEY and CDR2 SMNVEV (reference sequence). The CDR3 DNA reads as TGTGCCAGCAGATTTTACAGCCTCTCCTACGAGCAGTACTTC. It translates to CASRFYSLSYEQYF.

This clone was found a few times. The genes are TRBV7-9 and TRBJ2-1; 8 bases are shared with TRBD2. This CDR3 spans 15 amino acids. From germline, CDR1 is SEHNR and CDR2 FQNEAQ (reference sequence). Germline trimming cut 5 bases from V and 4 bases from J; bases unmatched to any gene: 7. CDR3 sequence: CASSPREGTYNEQFF. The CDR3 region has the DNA TGTGCCAGCAGCCCCCGGGAGGGAACGTACAATGAGCAGTTCTTC.

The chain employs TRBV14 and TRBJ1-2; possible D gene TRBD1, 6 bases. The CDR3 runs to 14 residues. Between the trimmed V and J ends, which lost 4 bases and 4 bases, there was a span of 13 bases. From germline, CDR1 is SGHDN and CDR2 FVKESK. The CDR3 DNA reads TGTGCCAGCAGCCCCCGACAGGCGGGCTATGGCTACACCTTC. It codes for CASSPRQAGYGYTF.

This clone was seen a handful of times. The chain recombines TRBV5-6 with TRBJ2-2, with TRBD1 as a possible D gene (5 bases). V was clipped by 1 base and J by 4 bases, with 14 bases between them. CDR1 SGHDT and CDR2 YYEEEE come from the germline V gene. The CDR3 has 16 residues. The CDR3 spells CASSLIQTEATGELFF. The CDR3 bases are TGTGCCAGCAGCTTGATTCAGACAGAAGCCACCGGGGAGCTGTTTTTT.

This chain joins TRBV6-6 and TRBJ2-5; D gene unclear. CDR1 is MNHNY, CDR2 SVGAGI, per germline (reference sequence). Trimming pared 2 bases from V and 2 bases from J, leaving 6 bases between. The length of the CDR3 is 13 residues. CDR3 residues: CASSYTLQETQYF. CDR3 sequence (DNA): TGTGCCAGCAGTTACACTCTACAAGAGACCCAGTACTTC.